This TCR beta chain was sequenced for a study of blood T cell repertoires in COVID-19. On the study more broadly: Samples representing acute and convalescent COVID-19 were sourced from the United States, Italy and Spain. T cells, B-cell-depleted T cells, or PBMCs supplied cDNA or gDNA.

Participant ages covered about 18 to 89 years across some 25 US areas. What the recovered Cohort 3 donors had was two negative PCRs, clearance, or symptom resolution. Assay used: immunoSEQ multiplex PCR; TCRdb lists only in-frame clones, some missing. The sample has 300,000 to 450,000 clones, more than 75% seen once. The source of this sequence is a woman younger than 45 who had recovered from COVID-19. The sample consisted of PBMCs or T cells enriched from blood (not recorded which).

The CDR3 reads CASSLGGARGDTQYF. As DNA, the CDR3 is TGCGCCAGCAGCTTGGGCGGGGCCCGGGGAGATACGCAGTATTTT. V usage is TRBV5-1 and J usage is TRBJ2-3; perhaps TRBD2 as D (6 bases). CDR1 and CDR2 from the germline V gene are SGHRS and YFSETQ. The CDR3 loop spans 15 amino acids. Between the trimmed V and J ends, which lost 0 bases and 5 bases, there was a span of 13 bases.